Below are 9 T cell receptor beta chains sequenced from a single sample in a study of cytomegalovirus exposure and HLA in healthy donors. Vbeta (60) and Jbeta (13) primers were used in the PCR. Assay used: immunoSEQ multiplex PCR; TCRdb lists only in-frame clones, some missing. The sample holds 120,000 or so clones, over 70% seen once. The sample was PBMCs. These receptors originate from a woman aged 45-60 years in good health and CMV-seronegative.

The chain is built from TRBV7-3 and TRBJ1-2; the match to TRBD1 covers 8 bases. Germline V CDR1 and CDR2: SGHTA, FQGTGA. The CDR3 consists of 15 residues. V shed 5 bases and J 5 bases; nucleotides not matched to a gene: 10. The CDR3 coding sequence is TGTGCCAGCAGCCCCACCGGGACAGGAATATATGGCTACACCTTC. The encoded protein is CASSPTGTGIYGYTF.

This clone was counted a few times. This chain joins TRBV6-6 and TRBJ2-1, with a weak D call TRBD2 (6 bases). Deletions cut 6 bases from V and 6 bases from J, with 18 bases between. This CDR3 contains 15 residues. Germline V gene data show CDR1 as MNHNY and CDR2 as SVGAGI (reference sequence). CDR3 in DNA: TGTGCCAGCAGACACGTTCTTAGGGAGGCCAATGAGCAGTTCTTC. It encodes CASRHVLREANEQFF.

This chain connects TRBV9 to TRBJ1-6; D perhaps matches TRBD1 (5 bases). This CDR3 has 14 amino acids. Trimming pared 3 bases from V and 8 bases from J, leaving 12 bases between. From germline, CDR1 is SGDLS and CDR2 YYNGEE. CDR3 DNA: TGTGCCAGCAGCGCACCAACAGGAGATTCACCCCTCCACTTT. Its protein product is CASSAPTGDSPLHF.

There are a few counts of this clone. CDR3 nucleotide sequence: TGTGCCAGCAGCTTGACCGGGACAGGGCGGGAGACCCAGTACTTC. It encodes CASSLTGTGRETQYF. The chain is built from TRBV11-3 and TRBJ2-5, with TRBD1 matching over 9 bases. Germline V gives CDR1 SGHNT, CDR2 YENEEA. This CDR3 comprises 15 residues. Trimming removed 3 bases from V and 5 bases from J; junction bases left unmatched: 7.

This clone has just a few counts. The chain couples TRBV2 to TRBJ2-7, with TRBD2 matching 10 bases. The ends lost 2 bases at V and 6 bases at J; junction bases unmatched: 7. The CDR3 extends over 15 amino acids. Germline values: CDR1 SNHLY, CDR2 FYNNEI. CDR3 protein: CASSELASGSSEQYF. The CDR3 DNA is TGTGCCAGCAGTGAACTGGCTAGCGGGAGTAGCGAGCAGTACTTC.

This clone appeared a single time. The genes are TRBV5-1 and TRBJ2-1; 11 nucleotides align to TRBD2. Germline CDR1 and CDR2: SGHRS and YFSETQ. After removal of 4 bases from V and 3 bases from J, the junction contained 6 bases not matched to a gene. This CDR3 has 16 residues. The CDR3 coding sequence is TGCGCCAGCAGCGTATCCGGGACTAGCGGCTACAATGAGCAGTTCTTC. Translation gives CASSVSGTSGYNEQFF.

This chain connects TRBV18 to TRBJ1-6, with D possibly TRBD1 on 5 matching bases. Deletions cut 2 bases from V and 10 bases from J, with 12 bases between. The CDR3 has 14 residues. Germline CDR1 and CDR2: KGHSH and LQKENI. The CDR3 DNA follows: TGTGCCAGCTCACCATCGGAGGGGAGATCACCCCTCCACTTT. Protein: CASSPSEGRSPLHF.

The chain is built from TRBV5-4 and TRBJ2-7; 11 bases are shared with TRBD2. Germline-derived CDR1 and CDR2 are SGHNT and YYREEE (reference sequence). Trimming removed 5 bases from V and 6 bases from J; junction bases left unmatched: 7. This CDR3 region has 14 residues. The CDR3 DNA is TGTGCCAGCAGGTCGGCTAGCGGGAGGTTCGAGCAGTACTTC. This translates into CASRSASGRFEQYF.

CDR3 nucleotide sequence: TGTGCCAGCAGCCAAGGGGTCAGCGTGCAGCAGTACTTC. Translated: CASSQGVSVQQYF. The V gene is TRBV14, the J gene TRBJ2-7; D gene uncertain. The V end was cut by 1 base, the J end by 8 bases, with 12 bases between. Germline CDR1 and CDR2: SGHDN and FVKESK. This CDR3 spans 13 amino acids.